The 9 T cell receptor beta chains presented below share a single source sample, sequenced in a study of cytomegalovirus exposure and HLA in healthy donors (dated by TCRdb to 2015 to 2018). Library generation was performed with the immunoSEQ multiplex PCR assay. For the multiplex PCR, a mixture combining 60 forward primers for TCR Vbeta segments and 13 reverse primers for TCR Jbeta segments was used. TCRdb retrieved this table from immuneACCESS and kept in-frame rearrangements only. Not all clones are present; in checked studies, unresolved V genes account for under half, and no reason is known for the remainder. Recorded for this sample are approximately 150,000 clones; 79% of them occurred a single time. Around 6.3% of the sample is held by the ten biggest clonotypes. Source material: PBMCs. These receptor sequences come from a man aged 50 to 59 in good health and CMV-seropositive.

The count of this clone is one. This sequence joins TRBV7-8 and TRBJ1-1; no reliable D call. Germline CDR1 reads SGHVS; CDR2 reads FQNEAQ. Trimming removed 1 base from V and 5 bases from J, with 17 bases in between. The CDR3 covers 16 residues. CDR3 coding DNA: TGTGCCAGCAGCTTAGTATTTCGAGGGCTCGGGACTGAAGCTTTCTTT. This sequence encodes CASSLVFRGLGTEAFF. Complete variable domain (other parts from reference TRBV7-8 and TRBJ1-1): GAGVSQSPRYKVAKRGQDVALRCDPISGHVSLFWYQQALGQGPEFLTYFQNEAQLDKSGLPSDRFFAERPEGSVSTLKIQRTQQEDSAVYLCASSLVFRGLGTEAFFGQGTRLTVV.

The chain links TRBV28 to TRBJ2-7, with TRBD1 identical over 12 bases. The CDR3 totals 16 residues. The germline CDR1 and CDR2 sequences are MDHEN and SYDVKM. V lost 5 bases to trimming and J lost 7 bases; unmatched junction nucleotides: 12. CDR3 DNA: TGTGCCAGCAGTCCGCCCCAGGGACAGGGGGCGGGGGAGCAGTACTTC. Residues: CASSPPQGQGAGEQYF. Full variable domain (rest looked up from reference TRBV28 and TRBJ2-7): DVKVTQSSRYLVKRTGEKVFLECVQDMDHENMFWYRQDPGLGLRLIYFSYDVKMKEKGDIPEGYSVSREKKERFSLILESASTNQTSMYLCASSPPQGQGAGEQYFGPGTRLTVT.

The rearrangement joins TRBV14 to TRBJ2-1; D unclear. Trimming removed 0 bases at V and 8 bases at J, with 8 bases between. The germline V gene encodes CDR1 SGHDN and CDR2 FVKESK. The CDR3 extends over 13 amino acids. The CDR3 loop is CASSQDQLYEQFF. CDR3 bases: TGTGCCAGCAGCCAAGATCAACTATATGAGCAGTTCTTC.

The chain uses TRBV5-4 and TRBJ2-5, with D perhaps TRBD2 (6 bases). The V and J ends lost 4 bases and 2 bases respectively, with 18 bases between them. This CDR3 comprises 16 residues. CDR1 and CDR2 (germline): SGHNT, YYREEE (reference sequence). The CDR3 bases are TGTGCCAGCAGCCCACAACTAGCAGAGATTCAAGAGACCCAGTACTTC. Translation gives CASSPQLAEIQETQYF.

As DNA, the CDR3 is TGTGCCAGCAGTGTGAGCCAGGAAACTGAAGCTTTCTTT. This encodes CASSVSQETEAFF. The chain links TRBV6-4 to TRBJ1-1, with unresolved D. The CDR3 is 13 amino acids. Looked up from germline, CDR1 is MRHNA and CDR2 is SNTAGT. V gave up 4 bases and J gave up 5 bases, with 11 bases separating them.

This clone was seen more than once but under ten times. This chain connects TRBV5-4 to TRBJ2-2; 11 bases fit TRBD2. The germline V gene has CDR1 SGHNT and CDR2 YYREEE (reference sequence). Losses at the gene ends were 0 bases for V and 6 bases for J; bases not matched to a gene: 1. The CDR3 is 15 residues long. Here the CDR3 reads CASSLVTSGAGELFF. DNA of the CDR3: TGTGCCAGCAGCTTGGTGACTAGCGGGGCCGGGGAGCTGTTTTTT. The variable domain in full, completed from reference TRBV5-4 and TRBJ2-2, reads ETGVTQSPTHLIKTRGQQVTLRCSSQSGHNTVSWYQQALGQGPQFIFQYYREEENGRGNFPPRFSGLQFPNYSSELNVNALELDDSALYLCASSLVTSGAGELFFGEGSRLTVL.

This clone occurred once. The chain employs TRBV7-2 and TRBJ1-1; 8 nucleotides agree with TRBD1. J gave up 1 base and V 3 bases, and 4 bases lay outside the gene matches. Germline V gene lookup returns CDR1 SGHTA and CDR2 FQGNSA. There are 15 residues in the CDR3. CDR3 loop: CASSFAGTGNTEAFF. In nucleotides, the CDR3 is TGTGCCAGCAGCTTTGCCGGGACAGGGAACACTGAAGCTTTCTTT.

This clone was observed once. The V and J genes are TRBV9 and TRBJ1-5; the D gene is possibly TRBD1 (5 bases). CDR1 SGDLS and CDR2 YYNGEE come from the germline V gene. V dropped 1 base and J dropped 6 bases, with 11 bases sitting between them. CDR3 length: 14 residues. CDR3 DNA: TGTGCCAGCAGCGTATCAGGGCCCGGTCAGCCCCAGCATTTT. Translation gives CASSVSGPGQPQHF.

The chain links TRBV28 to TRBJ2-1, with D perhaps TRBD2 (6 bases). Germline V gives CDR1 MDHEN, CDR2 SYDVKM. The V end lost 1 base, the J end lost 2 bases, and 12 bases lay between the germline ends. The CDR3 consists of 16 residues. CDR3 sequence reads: CASSLYFRGTYNEQFF. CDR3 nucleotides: TGTGCCAGCAGTTTATACTTCCGGGGGACCTACAATGAGCAGTTCTTC.